A selection of T cell receptor beta chains follows, all from one sample in a study of CD8 T cells in Susac syndrome. In TCRdb, the immunoSEQ multiplex PCR reads were re-called with MiXCR into one record per CDR3 protein. The data hold some 210,000 distinct CDR3 sequences, with 94% observed a single time. The specimen sequenced was CD4+ T cells from PBMCs. The receptors derive from a human donor with Susac syndrome. Each CDR3 is given with its conserved first and last residue. D genes are given only for firm matches. Size is omitted from some rows. Given values are once, few, many or a class for expanded clones.

v_gene: TRBV6-6; abundance: once; d_gene: TRBD2; j_gene: TRBJ2-1; CDR3aa: CASSRLAGAGNEQFF; CDR3nt: TGTGCCAGCAGTCGACTAGCGGGGGCGGGGAATGAGCAGTTCTTC
v_gene: TRBV6-2/TRBV6-3; abundance: NA; d_gene: NA; j_gene: TRBJ2-5; CDR3aa: CASRQDSYQETQYF; CDR3nt: TGTGCCAGCAGGCAGGACAGCTACCAAGAGACCCAGTACTTC
v_gene: TRBV20-1; abundance: NA; d_gene: TRBD2; j_gene: TRBJ2-3; CDR3aa: CSARGTSITDTQYF; CDR3nt: TGCAGTGCCCGGGGGACTAGCATTACAGATACGCAGTATTTT
v_gene: TRBV20-1; abundance: NA; d_gene: NA; j_gene: TRBJ2-5; CDR3aa: CSARDLRQLQETQYF; CDR3nt: TGCAGTGCTAGAGATCTCAGACAGCTCCAAGAGACCCAGTACTTC
v_gene: TRBV7-2; abundance: NA; d_gene: TRBD1; j_gene: TRBJ1-2; CDR3aa: CASSGRTGDNYGYTF; CDR3nt: TGTGCCAGCAGCGGACGGACAGGCGACAACTATGGCTACACCTTC
v_gene: TRBV29-1; abundance: NA; d_gene: TRBD1; j_gene: TRBJ1-2; CDR3aa: CSVGDSTYGYTF; CDR3nt: TGCAGCGTTGGGGACAGCACCTATGGCTACACCTTC
v_gene: TRBV11-2; abundance: NA; d_gene: NA; j_gene: TRBJ2-1; CDR3aa: CASSLDWGVQFF; CDR3nt: TGTGCCAGCAGCTTAGACTGGGGAGTTCAGTTCTTC
v_gene: TRBV5-1; abundance: NA; d_gene: NA; j_gene: TRBJ1-2; CDR3aa: CASSLDTGTTINYGYTF; CDR3nt: TGCGCCAGCAGCTTGGATACAGGGACTACCATTAACTATGGCTACACCTTC
v_gene: TRBV9; abundance: NA; d_gene: NA; j_gene: TRBJ1-2; CDR3aa: CASSSNRGQIGGYTF; CDR3nt: TGTGCCAGCAGCTCGAACCGGGGGCAGATTGGCGGCTACACCTTC
v_gene: TRBV4-2; abundance: NA; d_gene: NA; j_gene: TRBJ1-2; CDR3aa: CASSQDLSYGYTF; CDR3nt: TGTGCCAGCAGCCAAGATCTTAGCTATGGCTACACCTTC
v_gene: TRBV12-3/TRBV12-4; abundance: NA; d_gene: NA; j_gene: TRBJ2-2; CDR3aa: CASSLSGGTGELFF; CDR3nt: TGTGCCAGCAGTTTATCTGGGGGAACCGGGGAGCTGTTTTTT
v_gene: TRBV30; abundance: NA; d_gene: NA; j_gene: TRBJ1-4; CDR3aa: CAWSQTASNEKLFF; CDR3nt: TGTGCCTGGAGCCAGACAGCCTCTAATGAAAAACTGTTTTTT
v_gene: TRBV5-1; abundance: NA; d_gene: NA; j_gene: TRBJ1-2; CDR3aa: CASSLPRNGYTF; CDR3nt: TGCGCCAGCAGCTTGCCGAGGAATGGCTACACCTTC
v_gene: TRBV12-3/TRBV12-4; abundance: NA; d_gene: NA; j_gene: TRBJ2-5; CDR3aa: CASSLGGGRKETQYF; CDR3nt: TGTGCCAGCAGTTTAGGGGGGGGGCGAAAAGAGACCCAGTACTTC
v_gene: TRBV7-9; abundance: NA; d_gene: NA; j_gene: TRBJ2-7; CDR3aa: CASSFESSYEQYF; CDR3nt: TGTGCCAGCAGCTTTGAGAGCTCCTACGAGCAGTACTTC
v_gene: TRBV12-3/TRBV12-4; abundance: NA; d_gene: NA; j_gene: TRBJ2-5; CDR3aa: CASSFGARRETQYF; CDR3nt: TGTGCCAGCAGTTTTGGGGCGCGGCGAGAGACCCAGTACTTC
v_gene: TRBV20-1; abundance: NA; d_gene: NA; j_gene: TRBJ1-1; CDR3aa: CSASPPQQGSTEAFF; CDR3nt: TGCAGTGCTAGTCCCCCTCAACAGGGTAGCACTGAAGCTTTCTTT
v_gene: TRBV12-3/TRBV12-4; abundance: NA; d_gene: NA; j_gene: TRBJ1-2; CDR3aa: CASSLGESYGYTF; CDR3nt: TGTGCCAGCAGTTTAGGGGAGAGCTATGGCTACACCTTC
v_gene: TRBV7-2; abundance: NA; d_gene: NA; j_gene: TRBJ1-1; CDR3aa: CASSLQQRPGAFF; CDR3nt: TGTGCCAGCAGCTTACAACAGCGGCCAGGGGCTTTCTTT
v_gene: TRBV14; abundance: once; d_gene: NA; j_gene: TRBJ1-2; CDR3aa: CASSQDLRDGLGYGYTF; CDR3nt: TGTGCCAGCAGCCAAGACCTTAGGGACGGACTGGGCTATGGCTACACCTTC
v_gene: TRBV20-1; abundance: NA; d_gene: TRBD1; j_gene: TRBJ2-1; CDR3aa: CSAGSRQGSVEQFF; CDR3nt: TGCAGTGCTGGGTCCCGACAGGGATCGGTCGAGCAGTTCTTC
v_gene: TRBV6-6; abundance: few; d_gene: TRBD1; j_gene: TRBJ1-2; CDR3aa: CASSGQVYGYTF; CDR3nt: TGTGCCAGCAGTGGACAGGTCTATGGCTACACCTTC
v_gene: TRBV4-2; abundance: NA; d_gene: TRBD1; j_gene: TRBJ1-6; CDR3aa: CASSQDPSGTGNNSPLHF; CDR3nt: TGTGCCAGCAGCCAAGATCCTTCTGGGACAGGGAATAATTCACCCCTCCACTTT
v_gene: TRBV7-9; abundance: NA; d_gene: TRBD1; j_gene: TRBJ2-5; CDR3aa: CASSSGQGPQETQYF; CDR3nt: TGTGCCAGCAGCAGCGGACAGGGGCCACAAGAGACCCAGTACTTC
v_gene: TRBV5-1; abundance: NA; d_gene: NA; j_gene: TRBJ1-5; CDR3aa: CASSSGHQGDDQPQHF; CDR3nt: TGCGCCAGCAGCTCGGGGCACCAAGGGGACGATCAGCCCCAGCATTTT
v_gene: TRBV20-1; abundance: few; d_gene: TRBD1; j_gene: TRBJ2-7; CDR3aa: CSAASPGTGNDEQYF; CDR3nt: TGCAGTGCGGCCTCTCCCGGGACAGGGAACGACGAGCAGTACTTC
v_gene: TRBV20-1; abundance: NA; d_gene: NA; j_gene: TRBJ2-5; CDR3aa: CSARDRKTQYF; CDR3nt: TGCAGTGCTAGAGATCGAAAGACCCAGTACTTC
v_gene: TRBV7-2; abundance: NA; d_gene: NA; j_gene: TRBJ1-5; CDR3aa: CASSRQDDGNQPQHF; CDR3nt: TGTGCCAGCAGCCGACAGGACGATGGCAATCAGCCCCAGCATTTT
v_gene: TRBV28; abundance: NA; d_gene: TRBD2; j_gene: TRBJ2-7; CDR3aa: CASSFQLAGYYEQYF; CDR3nt: TGTGCCAGCAGTTTCCAACTAGCGGGCTACTACGAGCAGTACTTC
v_gene: TRBV6-2/TRBV6-3; abundance: NA; d_gene: NA; j_gene: TRBJ2-1; CDR3aa: CASSSPGGYNEQFF; CDR3nt: TGTGCCAGCAGTTCCCCCGGGGGATACAATGAGCAGTTCTTC
v_gene: TRBV27; abundance: NA; d_gene: NA; j_gene: TRBJ2-1; CDR3aa: CASSLNGRSSYNEQFF; CDR3nt: TGTGCCAGCAGTTTAAATGGGCGGAGCTCCTACAATGAGCAGTTCTTC
v_gene: TRBV6-5; abundance: NA; d_gene: NA; j_gene: TRBJ1-5; CDR3aa: CASSNREGRNQPQHF; CDR3nt: TGTGCCAGCAGTAACCGGGAGGGGAGGAATCAGCCCCAGCATTTT
v_gene: TRBV20-1; abundance: NA; d_gene: TRBD1; j_gene: TRBJ1-1; CDR3aa: CSARDGQGNTEAFF; CDR3nt: TGCAGTGCTAGAGACGGACAGGGGAACACTGAAGCTTTCTTT
v_gene: TRBV3-1; abundance: once; d_gene: TRBD1; j_gene: TRBJ1-1; CDR3aa: CASSQARQGGGAFF; CDR3nt: TGTGCCAGCAGCCAAGCCCGACAGGGCGGGGGAGCTTTCTTT
v_gene: TRBV5-1; abundance: NA; d_gene: TRBD2; j_gene: TRBJ2-7; CDR3aa: CASSPTSGGVYEQYF; CDR3nt: TGCGCCAGCAGCCCGACTAGCGGGGGCGTATACGAGCAGTACTTC
v_gene: TRBV25-1; abundance: few; d_gene: NA; j_gene: TRBJ1-1; CDR3aa: CASTLNTEAFF; CDR3nt: TGTGCCAGCACCCTGAACACTGAAGCTTTCTTT
v_gene: TRBV7-8; abundance: NA; d_gene: NA; j_gene: TRBJ2-5; CDR3aa: CASSWSGGRETQYF; CDR3nt: TGTGCCAGCAGCTGGTCTGGGGGGAGGGAGACCCAGTACTTC
v_gene: TRBV12-3/TRBV12-4; abundance: NA; d_gene: TRBD2; j_gene: TRBJ2-1; CDR3aa: CASSSASGGAHEQFF; CDR3nt: TGTGCCAGCAGTTCGGCTAGCGGGGGGGCCCATGAGCAGTTCTTC
v_gene: TRBV7-9; abundance: few; d_gene: NA; j_gene: TRBJ2-3; CDR3aa: CASSFSGGTDTQYF; CDR3nt: TGTGCCAGCAGCTTCTCCGGGGGCACAGATACGCAGTATTTT
v_gene: TRBV4-3; abundance: NA; d_gene: NA; j_gene: TRBJ1-1; CDR3aa: CASSRILNTEAFF; CDR3nt: TGCGCCAGCAGCCGGATTTTGAACACTGAAGCTTTCTTT
v_gene: TRBV5-1; abundance: once; d_gene: TRBD2; j_gene: TRBJ2-1; CDR3aa: CASSLDVTSANEQFF; CDR3nt: TGCGCCAGCAGCTTGGACGTAACTAGCGCCAATGAGCAGTTCTTC
v_gene: TRBV20-1; abundance: NA; d_gene: NA; j_gene: TRBJ2-4; CDR3aa: CSARDPRQVGNIQYF; CDR3nt: TGCAGTGCTAGGGATCCCCGTCAGGTCGGAAACATTCAGTACTTC